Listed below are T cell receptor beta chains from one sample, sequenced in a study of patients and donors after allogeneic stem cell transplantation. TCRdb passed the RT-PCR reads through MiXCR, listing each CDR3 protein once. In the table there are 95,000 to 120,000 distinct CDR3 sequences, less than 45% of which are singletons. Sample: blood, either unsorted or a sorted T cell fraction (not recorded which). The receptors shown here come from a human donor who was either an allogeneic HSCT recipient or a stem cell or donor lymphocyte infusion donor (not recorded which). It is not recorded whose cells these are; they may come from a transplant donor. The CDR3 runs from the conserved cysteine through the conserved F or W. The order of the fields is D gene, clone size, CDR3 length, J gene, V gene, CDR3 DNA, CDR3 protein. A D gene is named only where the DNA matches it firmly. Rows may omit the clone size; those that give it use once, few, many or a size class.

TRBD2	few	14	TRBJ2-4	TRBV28	TGTGCCAGCAGTCCAAGGACTAGAAAAAACATTCAGTACTTC	CASSPRTRKNIQYF
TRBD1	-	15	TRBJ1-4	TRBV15	TGTGCCACCAGACCGGGACAGGGGTTTGGTGAAAAACTGTTTTTT	CATRPGQGFGEKLFF
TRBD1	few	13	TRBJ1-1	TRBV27	TGTGCCAGCACGGGACAGGGGGCTCTCGAAGCTTTCTTT	CASTGQGALEAFF
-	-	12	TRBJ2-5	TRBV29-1	TGCAGCTTTCGACAGTCAGGGGAGACCCAGTACTTC	CSFRQSGETQYF
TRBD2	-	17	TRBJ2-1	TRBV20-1	TGCAGTGCTAGCGGACTAGCGGGATTACGCTCCTACAATGAGCAGTTCTTC	CSASGLAGLRSYNEQFF
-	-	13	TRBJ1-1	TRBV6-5	TGTGCCAGCAGTTACTCAGGGTCCACTGAAGCTTTCTTT	CASSYSGSTEAFF
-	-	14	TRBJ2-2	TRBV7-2	TGTGCCAGCAGCCCCAGACAGAACACCGGGGAGCTGTTTTTT	CASSPRQNTGELFF
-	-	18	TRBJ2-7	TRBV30	TGTGCCTGGAGTGTACATCTAACGTTGGCCCCAGAGGAATACGAGCAGTACTTC	CAWSVHLTLAPEEYEQYF
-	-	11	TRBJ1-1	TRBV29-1	TGCAGCGTTGGGGCTAGGTCTGAAGCTTTCTTT	CSVGARSEAFF
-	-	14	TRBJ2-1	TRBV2	TGTGCCAGCAGTGCCCGCAGGGGTGGGGATGAGCAGTTCTTC	CASSARRGGDEQFF